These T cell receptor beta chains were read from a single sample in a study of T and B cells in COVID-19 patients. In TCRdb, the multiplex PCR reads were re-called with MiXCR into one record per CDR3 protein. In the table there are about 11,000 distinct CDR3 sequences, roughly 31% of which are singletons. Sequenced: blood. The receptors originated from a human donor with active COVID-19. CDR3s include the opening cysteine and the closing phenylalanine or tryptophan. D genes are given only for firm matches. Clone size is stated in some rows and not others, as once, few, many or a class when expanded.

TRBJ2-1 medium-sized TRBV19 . CASSSRTFSNEQFF TGTGCCAGTAGTTCTCGGACTTTTAGCAATGAGCAGTTCTTC
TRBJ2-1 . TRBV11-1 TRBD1 CASSLVAGQGPNEQFF TGTGCCAGCAGCTTAGTTGCGGGACAGGGTCCGAATGAGCAGTTCTTC
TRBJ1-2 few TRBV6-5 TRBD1 CASSSTGTGHYGYTF TGTGCCAGCAGTTCCACCGGGACAGGCCACTATGGCTACACCTTC
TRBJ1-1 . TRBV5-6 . CASLKDAGNTEAFF TGTGCCAGCCTTAAAGACGCCGGGAACACTGAAGCTTTCTTT
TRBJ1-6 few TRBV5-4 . CASSPRGGRANSPLHF TGTGCCAGCAGCCCGAGGGGTGGCAGGGCGAATTCACCCCTCCACTTT
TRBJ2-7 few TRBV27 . CASSPPTKSYEQYF TGTGCCAGCAGTCCCCCGACAAAGAGTTACGAGCAGTACTTC
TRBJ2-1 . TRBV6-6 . CASSYSIGAGTYNEQFF TGTGCCAGCAGTTACTCGATCGGGGCGGGCACATACAATGAGCAGTTCTTC
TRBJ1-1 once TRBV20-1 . CSARDPGLYEAFF TGCAGTGCTAGAGATCCCGGCCTGTATGAAGCTTTCTTT
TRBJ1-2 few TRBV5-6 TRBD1 CASSLGGQGDGYTF TGTGCCAGCAGCTTGGGGGGACAGGGGGACGGCTACACCTTC
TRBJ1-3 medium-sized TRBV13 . CASTHRAGATIYF TGTGCCAGCACCCATAGGGCAGGGGCCACCATATATTTT
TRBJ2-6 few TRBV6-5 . CASSYRGSGANVLTF TGTGCCAGCAGTTATCGGGGTTCTGGGGCCAACGTCCTGACTTTC
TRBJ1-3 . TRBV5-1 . CASSLNGNTIYF TGCGCCAGCAGCTTAAATGGAAACACCATATATTTT
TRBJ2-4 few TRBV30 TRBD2 CAWRGQGGGAKNIQYF TGTGCCTGGAGAGGCCAGGGCGGGGGAGCCAAAAACATTCAGTACTTC
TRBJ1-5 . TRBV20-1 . CSAQLGPVRSASNQPQHF TGCAGTGCTCAATTAGGGCCAGTAAGATCGGCTAGCAATCAGCCCCAGCATTTT
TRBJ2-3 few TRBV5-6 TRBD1 CASSLLDRSTDTQYF TGTGCCAGCAGCTTGCTGGACAGGAGCACAGATACGCAGTATTTT
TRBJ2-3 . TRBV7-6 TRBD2 CASSLSSGGADTQYF TGTGCCAGCAGCTTATCCAGCGGGGGGGCAGATACGCAGTATTTT
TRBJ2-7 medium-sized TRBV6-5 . CASSYSRSLPPEQYF TGTGCCAGCAGTTACTCGAGGTCCCTTCCCCCCGAGCAGTACTTC
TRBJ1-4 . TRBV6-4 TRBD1 CASSEGDREGEKLFF TGTGCCAGCAGTGAAGGAGACAGGGAGGGAGAAAAACTGTTTTTT
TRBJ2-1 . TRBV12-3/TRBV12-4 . CASTAGIYNEQFF TGTGCCAGCACGGCAGGCATCTACAATGAGCAGTTCTTC
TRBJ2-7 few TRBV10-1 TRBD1 CASSESGQGKRQQYF TGCGCCAGCAGTGAATCGGGACAGGGTAAGAGGCAGCAGTACTTC
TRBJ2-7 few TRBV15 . CATSRDSPYEQYF TGTGCCACCAGCAGAGACAGCCCCTACGAGCAGTACTTC
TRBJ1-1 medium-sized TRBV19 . CASSIPQAFF TGTGCCAGTAGTATTCCGCAAGCTTTCTTT
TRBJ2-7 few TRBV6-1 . CASTRSGLAYEQYF TGTGCCAGCACTCGAAGCGGGCTAGCCTACGAGCAGTACTTC
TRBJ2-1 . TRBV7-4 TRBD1 CASSLGQGVYNEQFF TGTGCCAGCAGCTTGGGACAGGGGGTATACAATGAGCAGTTCTTC
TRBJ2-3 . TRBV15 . CATRPRMVTDTQYF TGTGCCACCAGGCCCCGGATGGTCACAGATACGCAGTATTTT
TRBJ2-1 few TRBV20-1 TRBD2 CSARGLAGDEQFF TGCAGTGCTCGCGGGCTAGCGGGGGATGAGCAGTTCTTC
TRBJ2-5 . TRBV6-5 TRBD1 CASSVRDSQVSTQYF TGTGCCAGCAGTGTCCGGGACAGTCAAGTTTCGACCCAGTACTTC
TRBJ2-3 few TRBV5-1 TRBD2 CASSLGTSIADTQYF TGCGCCAGCAGCTTAGGGACTAGCATCGCAGATACGCAGTATTTT
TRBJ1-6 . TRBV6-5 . CASSSSGNSPLHF TGTGCCAGCAGCTCCTCTGGGAATTCACCCCTCCACTTT
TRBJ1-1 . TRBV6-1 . CASSYMRTGLNTEAFF TGTGCCAGCAGTTACATGCGTACAGGGTTGAACACTGAAGCTTTCTTT
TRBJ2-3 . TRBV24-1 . CATSDLGLKGIDTQYF TGTGCCACCAGTGATTTGGGGCTTAAGGGGATCGATACGCAGTATTTT
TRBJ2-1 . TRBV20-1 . CSGTKGEQFF TGCAGTGGTACAAAGGGAGAGCAGTTCTTC
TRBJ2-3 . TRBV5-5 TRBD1 CASSLGQARGDTQYF TGTGCCAGCAGCCTGGGACAGGCTCGCGGAGATACGCAGTATTTT
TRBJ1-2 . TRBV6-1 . CASRMGVDYTF TGTGCCAGCAGGATGGGGGTAGACTACACCTTC
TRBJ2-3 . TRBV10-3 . CAISGSRGVTDTQYF TGTGCCATCAGTGGTAGCAGGGGGGTAACAGATACGCAGTATTTT
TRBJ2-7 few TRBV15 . CATSRAPLIYEQYF TGTGCCACCAGCAGAGCCCCACTCATCTACGAGCAGTACTTC
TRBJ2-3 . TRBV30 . CAWSSGYGTDTQYF TGTGCCTGGAGTTCGGGGTATGGTACAGATACGCAGTATTTT
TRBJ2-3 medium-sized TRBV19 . CASSLTQTSTDTQYF TGTGCCAGTAGCCTGACACAAACTAGCACAGATACGCAGTATTTT
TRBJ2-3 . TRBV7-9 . CASSLVVGTDTQYF TGTGCCAGCAGCTTAGTTGTGGGAACAGATACGCAGTATTTT
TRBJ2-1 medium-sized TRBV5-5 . CASSPGGVMGNEQFF TGTGCCAGCAGCCCGGGCGGGGTTATGGGCAATGAGCAGTTCTTC
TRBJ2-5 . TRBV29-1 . CSAGSGQETQYF TGCAGCGCTGGTAGCGGACAAGAGACCCAGTACTTC
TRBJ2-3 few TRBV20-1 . CSAPLRADTQYF TGCAGTGCGCCCCTCAGGGCTGATACGCAGTATTTT
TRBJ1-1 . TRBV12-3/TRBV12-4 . CASSFRQGAGEAFF TGTGCCAGCAGTTTTCGGCAGGGAGCAGGTGAAGCTTTCTTT
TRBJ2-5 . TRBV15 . CATSNDSPQETQYF TGTGCCACCAGCAACGATAGCCCCCAAGAGACCCAGTACTTC
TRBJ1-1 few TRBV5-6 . CASSLDPMNTEAFF TGTGCCAGCAGCTTGGATCCCATGAACACTGAAGCTTTCTTT
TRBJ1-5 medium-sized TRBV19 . CASSIGRNSNQPQHF TGTGCCAGTAGTATCGGACGGAATAGCAATCAGCCCCAGCATTTT
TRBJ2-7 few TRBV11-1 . CASSFVILGGGGHEQYF TGTGCCAGCAGCTTCGTAATCCTGGGGGGGGGGGGCCACGAGCAGTACTTC
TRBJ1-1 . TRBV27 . CASSFGVSTEAFF TGTGCCAGCAGTTTCGGGGTCTCCACTGAAGCTTTCTTT
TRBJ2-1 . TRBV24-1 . CATSDVTYNEQFF TGTGCCACCAGTGATGTAACGTACAATGAGCAGTTCTTC
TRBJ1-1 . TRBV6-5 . CASSYLPPRDTEAFF TGTGCCAGCAGTTATCTCCCCCCTAGGGACACTGAAGCTTTCTTT
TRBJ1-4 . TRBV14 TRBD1 CASSQRDRGKLFF TGTGCCAGCAGCCAGCGAGACAGGGGGAAACTGTTTTTT
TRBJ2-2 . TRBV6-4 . CAPTGELFF TGTGCCCCTACCGGGGAGCTGTTTTTT
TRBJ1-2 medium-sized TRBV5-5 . CASSLEAANYGYTF TGTGCCAGCAGCTTGGAGGCAGCTAACTATGGCTACACCTTC
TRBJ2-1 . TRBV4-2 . CASSLSEAPYNEQFF TGTGCCAGCAGCCTATCCGAAGCCCCTTACAATGAGCAGTTCTTC
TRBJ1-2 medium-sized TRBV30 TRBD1 CAWRSGTGNGYTF TGTGCCTGGAGATCCGGGACAGGGAATGGCTACACCTTC
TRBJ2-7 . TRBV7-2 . CASSLEGGLIYEQYF TGTGCCAGCAGCTTAGAAGGAGGGCTGATCTACGAGCAGTACTTC
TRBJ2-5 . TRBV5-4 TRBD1 CASSLQGVGTQYF TGTGCCAGCAGCTTACAGGGGGTAGGGACCCAGTACTTC
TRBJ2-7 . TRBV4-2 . CASSQVGLSDIEQYF TGTGCCAGCAGCCAAGTTGGCCTGAGCGACATCGAGCAGTACTTC
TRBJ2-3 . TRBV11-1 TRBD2 CASSSRGGQDTQYF TGTGCCAGCAGCTCGCGGGGGGGGCAGGATACGCAGTATTTT
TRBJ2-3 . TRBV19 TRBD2 CASSIASGGKDTQYF TGTGCCAGTAGTATAGCTAGCGGGGGCAAAGATACGCAGTATTTT